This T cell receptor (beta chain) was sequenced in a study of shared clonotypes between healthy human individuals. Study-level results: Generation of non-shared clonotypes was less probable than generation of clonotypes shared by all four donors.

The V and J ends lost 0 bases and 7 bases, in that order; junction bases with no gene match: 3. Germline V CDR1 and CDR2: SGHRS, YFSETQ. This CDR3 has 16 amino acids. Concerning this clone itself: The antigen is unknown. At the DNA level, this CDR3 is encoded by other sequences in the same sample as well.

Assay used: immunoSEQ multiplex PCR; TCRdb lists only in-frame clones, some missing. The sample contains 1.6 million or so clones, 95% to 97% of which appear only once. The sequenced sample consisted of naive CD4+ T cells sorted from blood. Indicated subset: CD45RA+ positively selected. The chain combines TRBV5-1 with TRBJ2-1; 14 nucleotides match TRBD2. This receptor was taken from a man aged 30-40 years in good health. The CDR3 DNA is TGCGCCAGCAGCTTGGTCGGGACTAGCGGGAGAAATGAGCAGTTCTTC. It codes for CASSLVGTSGRNEQFF.